The 23 T cell receptor beta chains presented below share a single source sample, sequenced in a study of post-analysis software for immune sequencing data. Their cognate antigens are unknown. The TCR beta cDNA libraries carried unique molecular identifiers. MiXCR was run by TCRdb on the PCR reads, yielding one entry per CDR3 protein. The sample includes approximately 160,000 distinct CDR3 sequences, about 29% of them seen just once. Findings of the study overall: When patients were compared with controls, 4 or 5 TRBV segments were more frequent, TRBV5-6, TRBV5-1 and TRBV20-1 among them.

Sequenced: blood. The receptors were sampled from a girl under 18 with multiple sclerosis.

This clonotype was seen repeatedly, ten times or more. A read error may produce the germline difference seen at one junction end. This chain uses TRBV5-1 with TRBJ2-5; D unresolved. The better agreement between TRBJ2-3 and the DNA end casts doubt on the J call. Looked up from germline, CDR1 is SGHRS and CDR2 is YFSETQ. CDR3 length: 11 amino acids. CDR3 nucleotides: TGTGCCAGCAGTTTAGGCGGTACGCAGTATTTT. As protein: CASSLGGTQYF.

This clonotype has a count of ten or more. The chain employs TRBV5-1 and TRBJ2-6; the D is unclear. The V gene lost 4 bases and the J gene lost 0 bases, with 8 bases spanning the gap. Per the germline V gene, CDR1 is SGHRS and CDR2 is YFSETQ. The CDR3 covers 15 residues. CDR3 loop: CASSPGTSGANVLTF. The CDR3 region has the DNA TGCGCCAGCAGCCCAGGAACCTCTGGGGCCAACGTCCTGACTTTC.

The rearrangement joins TRBV20-1 to TRBJ2-5; D tentatively fits TRBD1 or TRBD2 (5 bases each). Trimming cost V 2 bases and J 2 bases, with 21 bases left between them. CDR1 and CDR2 (germline): DFQATT, SNEGSKA (reference sequence). The CDR3 is made up of 17 amino acids. This chain's CDR3 is CSARHRDRDPRQETQYF. The CDR3 nucleotides read TGCAGTGCTAGACACCGAGACCGGGACCCTAGACAAGAGACCCAGTACTTC.

This clonotype was detected a few times. The chain uses TRBV5-8 and TRBJ1-1; no clear D. The CDR3 is 14 residues long. V was clipped by 1 base and J by 0 bases, with 7 bases between them. Germline loops: CDR1 SGHTS, CDR2 YDEGEE. CDR3 sequence: CASSLSGVNTEAFF. The CDR3 DNA reads as TGTGCCAGCAGCTTGAGCGGGGTGAACACTGAAGCTTTCTTT.

This clonotype showed up just a few times. The genes are TRBV28 and TRBJ2-1, with a possible D match to TRBD1 (5 bases). The CDR3 extends over 15 amino acids. Germline V lookup: CDR1 MDHEN, CDR2 SYDVKM. V lost 10 bases and J 11 bases, leaving 27 bases between the germline ends. In DNA, the CDR3 is TGTGCCACCCAAAACGGCAGATTGAATTACAGGAAGCAGTTCTTC. It yields the protein CATQNGRLNYRKQFF.

The chain couples TRBV6-5 to TRBJ2-3; the D gene is possibly TRBD2 (5 bases). V lost 0 bases to trimming and J lost 14 bases, with 24 bases between them. The V gene's germline CDR1 is MNHEY and CDR2 SVGAGI. The CDR3 totals 16 residues. This chain's CDR3 is CASSYSYRADTGELYF. The CDR3, as DNA: TGTGCCAGCAGTTACTCTTACCGGGCCGACACCGGGGAGCTGTATTTT.

The J gene is TRBJ2-7, the V gene TRBV18; D not resolved. CDR3 length equals 13 residues. Trimming cost V 3 bases and J 4 bases, with 10 bases left between them. The germline CDR1 and CDR2 sequences are KGHSH and LQKENI. The CDR3: CASSPTIRYEQYF. The DNA for the CDR3 is TGTGCCAGCTCACCGACGATTCGTTACGAGCAGTACTTC.

The V call is TRBV20-1, the J call TRBJ1-6, with a weak D call TRBD1 (6 bases). Germline CDR1 reads DFQATT; CDR2 reads SNEGSKA (reference sequence). The CDR3 loop spans 15 amino acids. V lost 0 bases to trimming and J lost 1 base, with 7 bases between them. DNA for the CDR3: TGCAGTGCTAGAGAAAGGGGGTCCTATAATTCACCCCTCCACTTT. This translates into CSARERGSYNSPLHF.

The DNA of the CDR3 is TGCAGTGCTAGAGAGTCGGCTAGCGCGAACAATGAGCAGTTCTTC. Its translation: CSARESASANNEQFF. This chain links TRBV20-1 with TRBJ2-1; D may be TRBD2 (6 bases). CDR1 is DFQATT and CDR2 is SNEGSKA in the germline V gene (reference sequence). Trimming shortened V by 0 bases and J by 5 bases, and 14 bases separated the two germline ends. There are 15 residues in the CDR3.

This clonotype was counted once. V and J are TRBV27 and TRBJ2-7; a weak D match, TRBD2 (6 bases). The CDR3 has 14 amino acids. The V end was cut by 5 bases, the J end by 9 bases, with 20 bases between. Germline V gene sequence: CDR1 MNHEY, CDR2 SMNVEV (reference sequence). CDR3 region: CASSPRSRRGGQYF. Here the CDR3 DNA reads TGTGCCAGCAGTCCCCGTTCCCGACGGGGAGGGCAGTACTTC.

The chain has TRBV11-2 and TRBJ1-1; D perhaps matches TRBD1 (5 bases). Trimming took off 3 bases at V and 4 bases at J, with 12 bases between the two ends. Germline CDR1 reads SGHAT; CDR2 reads FQNNGV. This CDR3 comprises 14 residues. In DNA, the CDR3 is TGTGCCAGCAGCTTTTACCGGGGCCCCACTGAAGCTTTCTTT. Protein: CASSFYRGPTEAFF.

This clonotype came up many times. The chain has TRBV20-1 and TRBJ2-1; 8 bases align to TRBD2. The germline gives CDR1 DFQATT, CDR2 SNEGSKA (reference sequence). V was pared by 2 bases and J by 2 bases, with 14 bases of the junction left unmatched. CDR3 size: 18 residues. In DNA, the CDR3 is TGCAGTGCTAGATTCCGCGAGCGGGAGTGGGCCACCTACAATGAGCAGTTCTTC. Amino acids: CSARFREREWATYNEQFF.

This clonotype was found a few times. For the CDR3, the DNA is TGCGCCAGCAGCTTATCACCAGCCCAGACCTACGAGCAGTACTTC. Its translation: CASSLSPAQTYEQYF. V usage is TRBV5-1 and J usage is TRBJ2-7, with unresolved D. This CDR3 spans 15 amino acids. Trimming left V 2 bases short and J 2 bases short, with 14 bases between. Per germline, CDR1 SGHRS and CDR2 YFSETQ.

This clonotype was observed a few times. CDR3: CASSQVPNGVENSPLHF. In DNA, the CDR3 is TGTGCCAGCAGCCAAGTCCCCAACGGGGTCGAGAATTCACCCCTCCACTTT. This chain uses TRBV3-1 with TRBJ1-6, with unresolved D. V was pared by 1 base and J by 7 bases, with 17 bases between. The CDR3 runs 17 residues. Germline V gene sequence: CDR1 LGHDT, CDR2 YNNKEL (reference sequence). The variable domain in full, with the rest retrieved from reference TRBV3-1 and TRBJ1-6, is DTAVSQTPKYLVTQMGNDKSIKCEQNLGHDTMYWYKQDSKKFLKIMFSYNNKELIINETVPNRFSPKSPDKAHLNLHINSLELGDSAVYFCASSQVPNGVENSPLHFGNGTRLTVT.

As concerns this clonotype: A read error is possible here, since a much larger clone lies one base away. The rearrangement links TRBV4-2 to TRBJ2-1, with 11 bases identical to TRBD2. The CDR3 totals 17 residues. Germline CDR1 LGHNA, CDR2 YNFKEQ. The CDR3 loop reads CASNQDTSGSTYNEQFF. In nucleotides, the CDR3 is TGTGCCAGCAACCAAGATACTAGCGGGAGCACCTACAATGAGCAGTTCTTC.

The chain recombines TRBV7-9 with TRBJ2-1; D remains unclear. Germline CDR1 SEHNR, CDR2 FQNEAQ (reference sequence). This CDR3 is built from 12 residues. The ends were cut back, 1 base at V and 7 bases at J, with 5 bases in the middle. The CDR3 DNA follows: TGTGCCAGCAGCTTAGGAGTGAATGAGCAGTTCTTC. Protein product: CASSLGVNEQFF. The complete variable domain, with remaining parts taken from reference TRBV7-9 and TRBJ2-1, reads DTGVSQNPRHKITKRGQNVTFRCDPISEHNRLYWYRQTLGQGPEFLTYFQNEAQLEKSRLLSDRFSAERPKGSFSTLEIQRTEQGDSAMYLCASSLGVNEQFFGPGTRLTVL.

On this clonotype: One base away lies a much larger clone, so this may be a sequencing read error. The rearrangement links TRBV12-3 or TRBV12-4 to TRBJ2-5; the D gene is possibly TRBD1 (6 bases). CDR3 length equals 16 residues. CDR3 nucleotides: TGTGCCGGCAGTTTATTCAGGGGCCAGCACCAAGAGACCCAGTACTTC. Its protein is CAGSLFRGQHQETQYF.

To note about this clonotype: Given the absence of the conserved phenylalanine or tryptophan at the CDR3 end, a read error is likely. The chain is built from TRBV3-1 and TRBJ2-1; 15 bases agree with TRBD2. With 4 bases clipped from V and 8 bases from J, the junction kept 3 bases outside the gene matches. Germline V CDR1 and CDR2: LGHDT, YNNKEL (reference sequence). The CDR3 is made up of 15 amino acids. The CDR3 bases are TGTGCCAGCAGCCCCCGGACTAGCGGGAGGGATGAGCAGTTCTTA. It yields the protein CASSPRTSGRDEQFL.

This clonotype was found a few times. This rearrangement joins TRBV9 to TRBJ2-7; 11 positions match TRBD2. Gene TRBJ2-5 matches the end of the DNA better, so the J call may be wrong. Germline-derived CDR1 and CDR2 are SGDLS and YYNGEE. The CDR3 runs to 16 residues. CDR3 sequence (DNA): TGTGCCAGCAGCGTAGGGAATAGCGGGAGGGGAGGGACCCAGTACTTC. This encodes CASSVGNSGRGGTQYF.

The J gene is TRBJ1-1, the V gene TRBV7-9, with D unresolved. Trimming left V 5 bases short and J 8 bases short, with 9 bases between. The CDR3 spans 11 residues. CDR1 and CDR2 from the germline V gene are SEHNR and FQNEAQ (reference sequence). CDR3 sequence reads: CASSGMVEAFF. CDR3 DNA sequence: TGTGCCAGCAGCGGTATGGTAGAAGCTTTCTTT.

Concerning this clonotype itself: Being one base from a much bigger clone, this may be a read error. The chain employs TRBV29-1 and TRBJ1-4; no clear D gene. The CDR3 contains 13 residues. CDR1 is SQVTM, CDR2 ANQGSEA, per germline. V was trimmed by 8 bases and J by 7 bases, leaving 17 bases between them. CDR3 amino acids: CSIGPGRGEKLFF. Here the CDR3 DNA reads TGCAGCATCGGTCCCGGGCGGGGTGAAAAACTGTTTTTT. The variable domain in full, with the rest retrieved from reference TRBV29-1 and TRBJ1-4, is SAVISQKPSRDICQRGTSLTIQCQVDSQVTMMFWYRQQPGQSLTLIATANQGSEATYESGFVIDKFPISRPNLTFSTLTVSNMSPEDSSIYLCSIGPGRGEKLFFGSGTQLSVL.

This clonotype was seen more than once but under ten times. This rearrangement joins TRBV20-1 to TRBJ1-1; D not certain. Trimming stripped 2 bases from V and 4 bases from J, with 17 bases between. There are 15 residues in the CDR3. Germline V gene lookup returns CDR1 DFQATT and CDR2 SNEGSKA (reference sequence). The CDR3 DNA is TGCAGTGCTAGAACGGCGGCCTCCAAGGGCACTGAAGCTTTCTTT. Amino acid sequence: CSARTAASKGTEAFF.

This clonotype was seen repeatedly, ten times or more. The chain couples TRBV5-1 to TRBJ2-3; TRBD2 might be the D (5 bases). Trimming pared 3 bases from V and 6 bases from J, leaving 14 bases between. The CDR3 is made up of 14 amino acids. Germline V gene sequence: CDR1 SGHRS, CDR2 YFSETQ. The CDR3 sequence: CASSYATRSDTQYF. In DNA, the CDR3 is TGCGCCAGCAGCTACGCTACTAGATCCGATACGCAGTATTTT.